These 21 T cell receptor beta chains were sequenced from one sample in a study of cytomegalovirus exposure and HLA in healthy donors. PCR amplification relied on 60 Vbeta primers (plus 13 Jbeta primers). Only in-frame clones appear in the TCRdb table, and some are missing; sequencing was by immunoSEQ multiplex PCR. The sample shows about 210,000 clones, 78% of them seen only once. The sample was PBMCs. The receptors stem from a boy aged 10-17 years in good health and CMV-seronegative.

This clone was recorded only once. The chain couples TRBV5-4 to TRBJ2-1; TRBD2 aligns across 7 bases. This CDR3 is built from 14 residues. Germline CDR1 and CDR2: SGHNT and YYREEE (reference sequence). The ends lost 2 bases at V and 8 bases at J; junction bases unmatched: 7. The CDR3 reads CASSFDWGGDEQFF. The CDR3 nucleotides read TGTGCCAGCAGCTTTGACTGGGGGGGTGATGAGCAGTTCTTC.

The chain joins TRBV30 to TRBJ2-3; 14 positions match TRBD2. The CDR3 covers 16 residues. The V and J ends lost 2 bases and 9 bases, in that order; junction bases with no gene match: 10. Germline CDR1 reads GTSNPN; CDR2 reads SVGIG (reference sequence). The CDR3 coding sequence is TGTGCCTGGAGTCACACCGGGACTAGCGGGAGAAGAACGCAGTATTTT. It encodes CAWSHTGTSGRRTQYF.

The chain recombines TRBV2 with TRBJ2-5; D is perhaps TRBD1 (5 bases). The CDR3 length is 13 residues. The V gene's germline CDR1 is SNHLY and CDR2 FYNNEI. Trimming pared 6 bases from V and 4 bases from J, leaving 12 bases between. The CDR3 DNA reads as TGTGCCAGCAGGGTTCGGCAGGGAGAGACCCAGTACTTC. Its translation is CASRVRQGETQYF.

The genes are TRBV7-9 and TRBJ2-7; 7 bases agree with TRBD2. In germline, CDR1 is SEHNR, CDR2 FQNEAQ (reference sequence). This CDR3 is built from 16 residues. After removal of 0 bases from V and 5 bases from J, the junction contained 10 bases not matched to a gene. The CDR3 DNA is TGTGCCAGCAGCTTAGCTTGGGGAGGGATCCCGAACGAGCAGTACTTC. Translation: CASSLAWGGIPNEQYF.

The chain couples TRBV27 to TRBJ1-2, with 9 bases identical to TRBD1. Germline lookup yields CDR1 MNHEY and CDR2 SMNVEV (reference sequence). CDR3 length: 13 residues. V was clipped by 5 bases and J by 7 bases; unmatched bases: 5. CDR3 DNA: TGTGCCAGCAGTGTGGGGACAGGGCTTGGCTACACCTTC. Its translation: CASSVGTGLGYTF.

The chain employs TRBV5-4 and TRBJ2-3, with a tentative D call TRBD2 (7 bases). CDR3 length equals 16 residues. Trimming left V 4 bases short and J 1 base short, with 16 bases between. Germline lookup yields CDR1 SGHNT and CDR2 YYREEE (reference sequence). The DNA of the CDR3 is TGTGCCAGCAGCAAGGAGGGGGGAGGGGGCACAGATACGCAGTATTTT. Translating gives CASSKEGGGGTDTQYF.

The chain couples TRBV5-1 to TRBJ1-1; a possible D gene is TRBD1 (5 bases). The V and J ends lost 1 base and 3 bases respectively, with 10 bases between them. Germline CDR1 is SGHRS and CDR2 is YFSETQ. The CDR3 is 14 residues long. The CDR3 spells CASSLKGRDTEAFF. The CDR3, as DNA: TGCGCCAGCAGCTTGAAGGGGAGGGACACTGAAGCTTTCTTT.

V gene TRBV29-1 combines with J gene TRBJ2-1; 14 bases line up with TRBD2. Germline CDR1 and CDR2: SQVTM and ANQGSEA. This CDR3 comprises 17 residues. V trimming: 7 bases; J trimming: 0 bases; junction bases outside the gene matches: 8. The CDR3 DNA reads TGCAGCGCAACGGGACTAGCGGGAGAATACTCCTACAATGAGCAGTTCTTC. This encodes CSATGLAGEYSYNEQFF.

This chain joins TRBV7-9 and TRBJ2-7; tentative D call: TRBD2 (6 bases). The CDR3 contains 15 residues. V lost 6 bases and J 2 bases, leaving 17 bases between the germline ends. In germline, CDR1 is SEHNR, CDR2 FQNEAQ (reference sequence). CDR3 DNA sequence: TGTGCCAGCAGTGACCTCCGGGGGTCCCCCTACGAGCAGTACTTC. Translating it yields CASSDLRGSPYEQYF.

The chain couples TRBV18 to TRBJ1-2, with TRBD1 matching 10 bases. There are 14 residues in the CDR3. Germline lookup yields CDR1 KGHSH and CDR2 LQKENI. Unmatched junction bases numbered 1, after V lost 2 bases and J lost 4 bases. CDR3 residues: CASSPGTGAYGYTF. The CDR3, as DNA: TGTGCCAGCTCACCAGGGACAGGGGCCTATGGCTACACCTTC.

The chain has TRBV6-1 and TRBJ2-1; unclear D gene. Trimming shortened V by 5 bases and J by 9 bases, and 11 bases separated the two germline ends. Germline V lookup: CDR1 MNHNS, CDR2 SASEGT. This CDR3 region has 12 residues. Here the CDR3 reads CASSPQASEQFF. The CDR3, as DNA: TGTGCCAGCAGTCCCCAAGCAAGTGAGCAGTTCTTC.

The chain joins TRBV6-5 to TRBJ2-5; TRBD2 might be the D (7 bases). The CDR3 loop spans 14 amino acids. V was shortened by 7 bases and J by 5 bases, with 17 bases between the two germline ends. Germline loops: CDR1 MNHEY, CDR2 SVGAGI. Here the CDR3 DNA reads TGTGCCAGCACTAACGTCGGGGGGCCGGAGACCCAGTACTTC. Translation gives CASTNVGGPETQYF.

This clone came up a few times. The chain has TRBV6-6 and TRBJ2-1; TRBD2 agrees at 10 bases. The CDR3 is 16 residues long. CDR1 is MNHNY, CDR2 SVGAGI, per germline (reference sequence). The ends lost 6 bases at V and 0 bases at J; junction bases unmatched: 5. Here the CDR3 reads CASSHSGRTSYNEQFF. The CDR3 DNA follows: TGTGCCAGCAGCCATAGCGGGAGGACCTCCTACAATGAGCAGTTCTTC.

The V gene is TRBV5-1, the J gene TRBJ1-1; D not certain. Germline assignment: CDR1 SGHRS and CDR2 YFSETQ. The CDR3 has 16 residues. Trimming removed 0 bases at V and 0 bases at J, with 12 bases between. CDR3 coding DNA: TGCGCCAGCAGCTTGGGGGAGGAGGGCATGAACACTGAAGCTTTCTTT. This translates into CASSLGEEGMNTEAFF.

This sequence joins TRBV7-2 and TRBJ1-5, with 7 bases matching TRBD1. The CDR3 covers 15 residues. Germline CDR1 reads SGHTA; CDR2 reads FQGNSA. V was clipped by 4 bases and J by 7 bases; unmatched bases: 10. CDR3 coding DNA: TGTGCCAGCAGCTACCGACAGGGACGGGGCCAGCCCCAGCATTTT. It is translated as CASSYRQGRGQPQHF.

This clone was observed a single time. The rearrangement joins TRBV30 to TRBJ1-2; tentatively, D is TRBD1 (5 bases). V lost 7 bases, J lost 6 bases, and 15 bases lay in between. The CDR3 covers 12 residues. The germline CDR1 and CDR2 sequences are GTSNPN and SVGIG (reference sequence). The CDR3, as DNA: TGTGCCTCGAAAGGCAGGGAACATGGCTACACCTTC. This gives the protein CASKGREHGYTF.

The chain combines TRBV10-3 with TRBJ2-5, with 8 bases fitting TRBD1. The CDR3 extends over 14 amino acids. Germline loops: CDR1 ENHRY, CDR2 SYGVKD. V was pared by 4 bases and J by 4 bases, with 5 bases of the junction left unmatched. The CDR3 DNA is TGTGCCATCAGTGCCGCGGGACAGGTAGAGACCCAGTACTTC. Translated: CAISAAGQVETQYF.

In DNA, the CDR3 is TGTGCCAGCAAGGGGCTCGATGAAGCTTTCTTT. Its protein is CASKGLDEAFF. The chain recombines TRBV7-8 with TRBJ1-1; TRBD1 might be the D (5 bases). This CDR3 has 11 amino acids. V was shortened by 7 bases and J by 7 bases, with 10 bases between the two germline ends. Germline V CDR1 and CDR2: SGHVS, FQNEAQ.

The genes are TRBV5-1 and TRBJ2-3; 7 positions match TRBD2. The CDR3 has 16 amino acids. The V and J ends lost 2 bases and 1 base, in that order; junction bases with no gene match: 7. CDR1 and CDR2 (germline): SGHRS, YFSETQ. CDR3 amino acids: CASSLGGRAGTDTQYF. CDR3 coding DNA: TGCGCCAGCAGCTTAGGAGGGAGGGCGGGCACAGATACGCAGTATTTT. The complete variable domain, with remaining parts taken from reference TRBV5-1 and TRBJ2-3, reads KAGVTQTPRYLIKTRGQQVTLSCSPISGHRSVSWYQQTPGQGLQFLFEYFSETQRNKGNFPGRFSGRQFSNSRSEMNVSTLELGDSALYLCASSLGGRAGTDTQYFGPGTRLTVL.

The CDR3 DNA is TGCGCCAGCAGCCCAACAGGGACTAGCCTCAATGAGCAGTTCTTC. Its translation: CASSPTGTSLNEQFF. The chain links TRBV5-1 to TRBJ2-1; TRBD2 agrees at 9 bases. The V gene's germline CDR1 is SGHRS and CDR2 YFSETQ. The CDR3 is 15 residues long. V dropped 4 bases and J dropped 6; count of bases not matched to a gene: 8.

The chain recombines TRBV5-1 with TRBJ2-7, with TRBD2 matching 12 bases. The CDR3 is made up of 16 amino acids. Germline loops: CDR1 SGHRS, CDR2 YFSETQ. Unmatched junction bases numbered 11, after V lost 2 bases and J lost 8 bases. The CDR3 DNA sequence: TGCGCCAGCAGCTTCAGGACTAGCGGGATCATAGAGAAGCAGTACTTC. Its protein is CASSFRTSGIIEKQYF.